What follows are 22 T cell receptor beta chains derived from one specimen sequenced in a study of blood T cells in healthy people across ages. Sample-barcoded 5' priming and a J-beta primer mix drove a second PCR of roughly 6 to 12 cycles. TCRdb re-called the 5' RACE reads with MiXCR, one entry per CDR3 protein. There are approximately 780,000 distinct CDR3 sequences in the sample; roughly 26% occur only once, and around 3% lies in the top ten. The data also belong to a second study, concerning T cells of mothers and their children.

Sequences were obtained from blood. The source is a boy aged 10-17 years in good health.

This clonotype was seen more than once but under ten times. The chain combines TRBV5-1 with TRBJ1-1; TRBD1 aligns across 7 bases. Trimming cost V 2 bases and J 0 bases; bases outside gene matches: 10. CDR3 length: 17 amino acids. CDR1 is SGHRS and CDR2 is YFSETQ in the germline V gene. CDR3 coding DNA: TGCGCCAGCAGCTTCCGGGACAGCCTTTATATGAACACTGAAGCTTTCTTT. Translated: CASSFRDSLYMNTEAFF.

The J gene is TRBJ1-6, the V gene TRBV13, with D possibly TRBD1 on 5 matching bases. In germline, CDR1 is PRHDT, CDR2 FYEKMQ (reference sequence). This CDR3 spans 15 amino acids. Trimming removed 3 bases at V and 6 bases at J, with 12 bases between. The CDR3 loop reads CASSLGRASNSPLHF. The CDR3 DNA is TGTGCCAGCAGCTTGGGCAGGGCAAGTAATTCACCCCTCCACTTT.

V gene TRBV5-5 combines with J gene TRBJ2-7; D not resolved. Germline CDR1 and CDR2: SGHKS and YYEKEE (reference sequence). The length of the CDR3 is 14 residues. Trimming took 4 bases from V and 4 from J, leaving 15 bases between them. For the CDR3, the DNA is TGTGCCAGCAGCCCCCTCTCGGACGTATACGAGCAGTACTTC. Translation: CASSPLSDVYEQYF.

V usage is TRBV12-3 or TRBV12-4 and J usage is TRBJ1-1; D is perhaps TRBD1 (5 bases). V was shortened by 5 bases and J by 0 bases, with 16 bases between the two germline ends. The CDR3 runs to 16 residues. The CDR3 sequence is CASSPQGRVLNTEAFF. As DNA, the CDR3 is TGTGCCAGCAGTCCCCAGGGCAGGGTACTGAACACTGAAGCTTTCTTT.

The chain is built from TRBV3-1 and TRBJ1-3; D might be TRBD1 (6 bases). Between the trimmed V and J ends, which lost 1 base and 7 bases, there was a span of 8 bases. This CDR3 contains 13 residues. Germline-derived CDR1 and CDR2 are LGHDT and YNNKEL (reference sequence). CDR3 DNA sequence: TGTGCCAGCAGCCAAGCCGGGGGCAACACCATATATTTT. Amino acid sequence: CASSQAGGNTIYF.

The chain combines TRBV5-1 with TRBJ1-2, with 11 nucleotides matching TRBD1. This CDR3 is 14 amino acids long. J was trimmed by 7 bases and V by 4 bases; bases with no gene match: 6. Looked up from germline, CDR1 is SGHRS and CDR2 is YFSETQ. CDR3 sequence reads: CASSMDRGLGGYTF. For the CDR3, the DNA is TGCGCCAGCAGCATGGACAGGGGGCTCGGTGGCTACACCTTC.

In DNA form, the CDR3 reads TGTGCCAGCAGACCCCCTTGGAGTGAGCAGTTCTTC. It encodes CASRPPWSEQFF. The chain combines TRBV12-3 or TRBV12-4 with TRBJ2-5; D is ambiguous. TRBJ2-1 matches the DNA end more closely, so the J call is doubtful. This CDR3 spans 12 amino acids.

In this sample, this clonotype turned up many times. The V and J genes are TRBV27 and TRBJ2-6; possible D gene TRBD1, 5 bases. Trimming shortened V by 1 base and J by 2 bases, and 9 bases separated the two germline ends. This CDR3 region has 16 residues. Germline V gives CDR1 MNHEY, CDR2 SMNVEV (reference sequence). This chain's CDR3 is CASSLYRIPGANVLTF. The CDR3 DNA reads as TGTGCCAGCAGTTTATACAGGATCCCTGGGGCCAACGTCCTGACTTTC.

This clonotype was seen a handful of times. V is TRBV6-6 and J is TRBJ2-2, with D possibly matching TRBD1 (5 bases). The ends were cut back, 5 bases at V and 6 bases at J, with 13 bases in the middle. Germline lookup yields CDR1 MNHNY and CDR2 SVGAGI (reference sequence). The CDR3 totals 14 residues. CDR3 sequence (DNA): TGTGCCAGCAGTCCCCAGGGTCCGGCCGGGGAGCTGTTTTTT. It translates to CASSPQGPAGELFF.

This clonotype has only a few counts. The CDR3 spells CASSSLEERGDYNEQFF. CDR3 DNA: TGCGCCAGCAGCTCCCTTGAGGAAAGGGGAGACTACAATGAGCAGTTCTTC. V is TRBV5-1 and J is TRBJ2-1, with D tentatively TRBD1 or TRBD2 (5 bases each). The CDR3 contains 17 residues. V lost 3 bases to trimming and J lost 3 bases, with 19 bases between them. CDR1 and CDR2 from the germline V gene are SGHRS and YFSETQ. The full variable domain, completed using reference TRBV5-1 and TRBJ2-1, is KAGVTQTPRYLIKTRGQQVTLSCSPISGHRSVSWYQQTPGQGLQFLFEYFSETQRNKGNFPGRFSGRQFSNSRSEMNVSTLELGDSALYLCASSSLEERGDYNEQFFGPGTRLTVL.

The chain combines TRBV6-2 or TRBV6-3 with TRBJ2-5; 9 nucleotides line up with TRBD2. The germline gives CDR1 MNHEY, CDR2 SVGEGT. With 0 bases clipped from V and 5 bases from J, the junction kept 16 bases outside the gene matches. The CDR3 is 19 residues long. CDR3 nucleotide sequence: TGTGCCAGCAGTTACTCGATGTTTCTAGCGGGGACAAGGGGGGAGACCCAGTACTTC. Translation gives CASSYSMFLAGTRGETQYF.

This chain uses TRBV7-9 with TRBJ1-5; TRBD1 matches 7 bases. Germline V CDR1 and CDR2: SEHNR, FQNEAQ (reference sequence). CDR3 length: 17 amino acids. V was pared by 8 bases and J by 0 bases, with 13 bases of the junction left unmatched. CDR3 region: CASSKAGRGYSNQPQHF. For the CDR3, the DNA is TGTGCCAGCTCGAAGGCGGGCAGGGGGTATAGCAATCAGCCCCAGCATTTT. Looking up the rest from reference TRBV7-9 and TRBJ1-5 gives the full variable domain: DTGVSQNPRHKITKRGQNVTFRCDPISEHNRLYWYRQTLGQGPEFLTYFQNEAQLEKSRLLSDRFSAERPKGSFSTLEIQRTEQGDSAMYLCASSKAGRGYSNQPQHFGDGTRLSIL.

This clonotype has only a few counts. The chain joins TRBV29-1 to TRBJ2-7; 9 bases are a match to TRBD2. The CDR3 has 14 residues. The germline V gene encodes CDR1 SQVTM and CDR2 ANQGSEA. The J segment lost 5 bases and the V segment lost 4 bases, leaving 9 bases of the junction unmatched. The CDR3 nucleotides read TGCAGCGTTGTTCTCGGCCAGCGGGGGGACGAGCAGTACTTC. Its protein is CSVVLGQRGDEQYF.

Only a few counts were recorded for this clonotype. J is TRBJ2-3 and V is TRBV3-1; D is tentatively TRBD1 or TRBD2 (6 bases each). CDR1 is LGHDT and CDR2 is YNNKEL in the germline V gene (reference sequence). The CDR3 contains 18 residues. Trimming pared 0 bases from V and 0 bases from J, leaving 16 bases between. The DNA for the CDR3 is TGTGCCAGCAGCCAAGAGGAGCCCAGGGGACTTAGCACAGATACGCAGTATTTT. Protein sequence: CASSQEEPRGLSTDTQYF.

There are a few counts of this clonotype. The rearrangement uses TRBV12-5 and TRBJ2-4; D is perhaps TRBD1 (6 bases). The CDR3 contains 13 residues. V gave up 2 bases and J gave up 5 bases, with 7 bases separating them. Looked up from germline, CDR1 is LGHNT and CDR2 is FRNRAP. CDR3 coding DNA: TGTGCTAGTGGTTTGTGGACAGAAAACATTCAGTACTTC. It translates to CASGLWTENIQYF.

This clonotype was counted only a few times. The chain employs TRBV7-9 and TRBJ2-1; the match to TRBD1 covers 10 bases. The germline gives CDR1 SEHNR, CDR2 FQNEAQ (reference sequence). V lost 8 bases to trimming and J lost 3 bases; unmatched junction nucleotides: 4. This CDR3 spans 14 amino acids. The CDR3 is CASLTGGNYNEQFF. CDR3 nucleotides: TGTGCCAGCCTGACAGGGGGCAACTACAATGAGCAGTTCTTC.

This chain connects TRBV7-9 to TRBJ1-1; maybe TRBD1 (5 bases). The CDR3 consists of 14 residues. The V end lost 5 bases, the J end lost 1 base, and 11 bases lay between the germline ends. Germline V gene lookup returns CDR1 SEHNR and CDR2 FQNEAQ (reference sequence). DNA of the CDR3: TGTGCCAGCAGCCGCGACAGACAGAACACTGAAGCTTTCTTT. Translated, it gives CASSRDRQNTEAFF.

This clonotype was observed a handful of times. The J gene is TRBJ2-7, the V gene TRBV5-1; the match to TRBD1 covers 8 bases. The germline V gene has CDR1 SGHRS and CDR2 YFSETQ. This CDR3 spans 16 amino acids. V shed 0 bases and J 6 bases; nucleotides not matched to a gene: 11. The CDR3 nucleotides are TGCGCCAGCAGCTTGGCCGTAGGACAGGGTAGTGCCGAGCAGTACTTC. Protein: CASSLAVGQGSAEQYF.

In the case of this clonotype: The junction and the germline gene differ at one end; a read error may be behind it. The chain couples TRBV20-1 to TRBJ1-2, with a possible D match to TRBD1 (5 bases). This CDR3 spans 16 amino acids. Germline V gives CDR1 DFQATT, CDR2 SNEGSKA (reference sequence). CDR3 region: CSAPATPSGTNYGYIF. In DNA, the CDR3 is TGCAGTGCCCCCGCGACGCCAAGCGGGACTAACTATGGCTACATCTTC.

CDR3 bases: TGTGCCAGCAGCAACCGCGGGGGACCCAACCGAGAGACCCAGTACTTC. Translating gives CASSNRGGPNRETQYF. The V gene is TRBV7-6, the J gene TRBJ2-5; 7 bases map to TRBD2. The trim removed 5 bases at V and 4 bases at J, leaving 13 bases unmatched. The CDR3 extends over 16 amino acids. Germline CDR1 reads SGHVS; CDR2 reads FNYEAQ.

This clonotype was seen a few times. This chain links TRBV10-3 with TRBJ2-3, with 14 bases matching TRBD2. J was trimmed by 0 bases and V by 10 bases; bases with no gene match: 9. The length of the CDR3 is 17 residues. CDR1 ENHRY and CDR2 SYGVKD come from the germline V gene. The CDR3 is CATMTSGGASSTDTQYF. DNA for the CDR3: TGTGCCACCATGACTAGCGGGGGGGCATCTAGCACAGATACGCAGTATTTT.

The V and J genes are TRBV3-1 and TRBJ1-4; the D gene is possibly TRBD1 (5 bases). This CDR3 spans 14 amino acids. Per the germline V gene, CDR1 is LGHDT and CDR2 is YNNKEL (reference sequence). Trimming pared 4 bases from V and 6 bases from J, leaving 12 bases between. The CDR3 region is CASSPSWGDEKLFF. In DNA form, the CDR3 reads TGTGCCAGCAGCCCGTCATGGGGGGATGAAAAACTGTTTTTT.